This TCR beta chain was identified during a study of blood T cell repertoires in COVID-19. Study information: Italy, Spain and the United States were the sources of the convalescent and acute COVID-19 samples.

TCRdb's table, derived via immunoSEQ multiplex PCR, lists solely in-frame clones and lacks some. The sample comprises 200,000 or so clones, 85% to 90% of which are singletons, and around 4.5% rests with the top ten. Trimming left V 4 bases short and J 0 bases short, with 10 bases between. CDR3 length: 15 residues. Germline assignment: CDR1 SGHDN and CDR2 FVKESK. This sequence originates from a man aged 45-65 years with acute or convalescent COVID-19. Material: peripheral blood. The chain couples TRBV14 to TRBJ1-3; D is perhaps TRBD1 (5 bases). The CDR3 reads CASSRGGYSGNTIYF. As DNA, the CDR3 is TGTGCCAGCAGCCGGGGGGGATACTCTGGAAACACCATATATTTT.